The 28 T cell receptor beta chains below come from one sample, sequenced in a study of cytomegalovirus exposure and HLA in healthy donors. Primers: 60 Vbeta forward and 13 Jbeta reverse. The repertoire was sequenced with immunoSEQ multiplex PCR; TCRdb's copy has only in-frame clones and lacks some. The sample yields about 160,000 clones, roughly two thirds seen once. Sequencing was carried out using PBMCs. These receptors were taken from a woman in her 30s in good health and CMV-seronegative.

The gene calls are TRBV6-5 and TRBJ2-7, with D possibly matching TRBD2 (5 bases). CDR1 MNHEY and CDR2 SVGAGI come from the germline V gene. The V and J ends lost 4 bases and 0 bases respectively, with 10 bases between them. The CDR3 is made up of 14 amino acids. As DNA, the CDR3 is TGTGCCAGCAGTTCTCAGACTAACTCCTACGAGCAGTACTTC. This codes for CASSSQTNSYEQYF.

This clone was observed a handful of times. This rearrangement joins TRBV15 to TRBJ2-7; D unresolved. The V gene's germline CDR1 is LNHNV and CDR2 YYDKDF (reference sequence). CDR3 length equals 13 residues. Deletions cut 9 bases from V and 1 base from J, with 13 bases between. The CDR3 loop reads CATSYRSSYEQYF. The CDR3 DNA reads TGTGCCACTTCCTACCGTTCTTCCTACGAGCAGTACTTC.

CDR3: CASSSSANYNEQFF. The CDR3 DNA follows: TGTGCCAGCAGCTCAAGCGCAAACTACAATGAGCAGTTCTTC. The chain combines TRBV5-4 with TRBJ2-1; D remains unclear. The germline CDR1 and CDR2 sequences are SGHNT and YYREEE (reference sequence). V was trimmed by 3 bases and J by 3 bases, leaving 10 bases between them. The CDR3 totals 14 residues.

This clone occurred a few times. The chain is built from TRBV27 and TRBJ1-2; D possibly corresponds to TRBD1 (5 bases). The V end lost 5 bases, the J end lost 7 bases, and 17 bases lay between the germline ends. The CDR3 is made up of 14 amino acids. Per germline, CDR1 MNHEY and CDR2 SMNVEV (reference sequence). In nucleotides, the CDR3 is TGTGCCAGCAGTCAACGGGGGGTCTTAGGTGGCTACACCTTC. Its protein is CASSQRGVLGGYTF.

This clone has only a few counts. The chain is built from TRBV5-1 and TRBJ2-3; D ambiguous. V lost 3 bases and J lost 2, with 7 bases in between. CDR1 is SGHRS and CDR2 is YFSETQ in the germline V gene. There are 13 residues in the CDR3. The CDR3 loop reads CASSSLPTDTQYF. The CDR3 region has the DNA TGCGCCAGCAGCTCCCTCCCCACAGATACGCAGTATTTT.

This clone has a single count. The chain carries TRBV9 and TRBJ1-5, with a weak D call TRBD1 (5 bases). Germline loops: CDR1 SGDLS, CDR2 YYNGEE. CDR3 length: 15 residues. Trimming left V 0 bases short and J 5 bases short, with 12 bases between. The CDR3 loop is CASSVAPGLDQPQHF. In DNA form, the CDR3 reads TGTGCCAGCAGCGTAGCTCCAGGGTTGGATCAGCCCCAGCATTTT.

This clone occurred a few times. V gene TRBV27 combines with J gene TRBJ1-6, with a tentative D call TRBD1 (5 bases). The CDR3 consists of 14 residues. The V end was cut by 7 bases, the J end by 7 bases, with 14 bases between. Germline CDR1 MNHEY, CDR2 SMNVEV (reference sequence). CDR3 nucleotides: TGTGCCAGCACCCTAAGGGGAACGAATTCACCCCTCCACTTT. Its translation: CASTLRGTNSPLHF.

The rearrangement links TRBV5-5 to TRBJ2-1; D remains ambiguous. The germline V and J ends were trimmed by 2 bases and 8 bases, with 11 bases remaining between them. Germline V lookup: CDR1 SGHKS, CDR2 YYEKEE (reference sequence). The CDR3 has 13 amino acids. The CDR3 bases are TGTGCCAGCAGCTTTTTCGGGTCCGATGAGCAGTTCTTC. This sequence encodes CASSFFGSDEQFF.

This clone was counted between two and nine times. The chain joins TRBV7-3 to TRBJ2-3; 10 bases are a match to TRBD2. The CDR3 totals 14 residues. Germline V gives CDR1 SGHTA, CDR2 FQGTGA. Unmatched junction bases numbered 4, after V lost 5 bases and J lost 5 bases. The CDR3 protein is CASSPSGRVDTQYF. CDR3 coding DNA: TGTGCCAGCAGCCCTAGCGGGAGAGTAGATACGCAGTATTTT. The full variable domain, in which reference TRBV7-3 and TRBJ2-3 provide the parts outside the CDR3, is GAGVSQTPSNKVTEKGKYVELRCDPISGHTALYWYRQSLGQGPEFLIYFQGTGAADDSGLPNDRFFAVRPEGSVSTLKIQRTERGDSAVYLCASSPSGRVDTQYFGPGTRLTVL.

The chain employs TRBV5-1 and TRBJ1-1; D gene ambiguous. V lost 1 base, J lost 3 bases, and 10 bases lay in between. This CDR3 has 14 amino acids. Germline V gene data show CDR1 as SGHRS and CDR2 as YFSETQ. CDR3 sequence reads: CASSLLTVDTEAFF. Here the CDR3 DNA reads TGCGCCAGCAGCTTGCTCACTGTGGACACTGAAGCTTTCTTT. The whole variable domain, filled in from reference TRBV5-1 and TRBJ1-1, reads KAGVTQTPRYLIKTRGQQVTLSCSPISGHRSVSWYQQTPGQGLQFLFEYFSETQRNKGNFPGRFSGRQFSNSRSEMNVSTLELGDSALYLCASSLLTVDTEAFFGQGTRLTVV.

The chain uses TRBV5-4 and TRBJ2-3; 9 positions match TRBD1. J lost 0 bases, V lost 4 bases, and 3 bases had no gene match. The V gene's germline CDR1 is SGHNT and CDR2 YYREEE (reference sequence). This CDR3 is 15 amino acids long. CDR3 nucleotide sequence: TGTGCCAGCAGCAAGGGACAGGGAAGCACAGATACGCAGTATTTT. Encoded protein: CASSKGQGSTDTQYF.

The chain carries TRBV21-1 and TRBJ1-4; TRBD1, the table's D call, was not compared with the DNA. TRBV21-1 has pseudogene status. This CDR3 has 15 amino acids. CDR3 DNA: TGTGCCAGCAGCTGTCGGGACAGGGGATATGAAAAACTGTTTTTT. Translation: CASSCRDRGYEKLFF.

The chain recombines TRBV7-6 with TRBJ2-1; D perhaps matches TRBD1 (5 bases). Germline V gives CDR1 SGHVS, CDR2 FNYEAQ. V lost 5 bases and J lost 9, with 20 bases in between. This CDR3 is 15 amino acids long. The CDR3 DNA reads as TGTGCCAGCAGCCCAGGACAAGGGGCCGACGTTGAGCAGTTCTTC. This codes for CASSPGQGADVEQFF.

This clone has a handful of counts. This chain links TRBV10-3 with TRBJ2-1; 11 bases fit TRBD2. The CDR3 is 15 residues long. CDR1 is ENHRY and CDR2 is SYGVKD in the germline V gene. V shed 2 bases, J shed 3 bases, and the junction held 0 bases outside the gene matches. The CDR3 nucleotides read TGTGCCATCAGTGAGACTAGCGGGGGCTACAATGAGCAGTTCTTC. It encodes CAISETSGGYNEQFF.

The V gene is TRBV28, the J gene TRBJ1-6; possibly TRBD1 for D (6 bases). Germline V gene sequence: CDR1 MDHEN, CDR2 SYDVKM. CDR3 size: 15 residues. The V and J ends lost 6 bases and 8 bases respectively, with 17 bases between them. The CDR3 DNA follows: TGTGCCAGCAGGACATGGGACATGGACGATTCACCCCTCCACTTT. This codes for CASRTWDMDDSPLHF.

The chain has TRBV30 and TRBJ2-1; TRBD2 agrees at 10 bases. The CDR3 runs 14 residues. The germline gives CDR1 GTSNPN, CDR2 SVGIG (reference sequence). V was pared by 0 bases and J by 10 bases, with 6 bases of the junction left unmatched. The CDR3 region is CAWSVSGGAWEQFF. The CDR3 DNA sequence: TGTGCCTGGAGTGTGAGCGGGGGGGCCTGGGAGCAGTTCTTC. Full variable domain (rest looked up from reference TRBV30 and TRBJ2-1): SQTIHQWPATLVQPVGSPLSLECTVEGTSNPNLYWYRQAAGRGLQLLFYSVGIGQISSEVPQNLSASRPQDRQFILSSKKLLLSDSGFYLCAWSVSGGAWEQFFGPGTRLTVL.

The chain couples TRBV29-1 to TRBJ2-7; D might be TRBD2 (6 bases). Germline CDR1 SQVTM, CDR2 ANQGSEA. The CDR3 contains 12 residues. V was trimmed by 7 bases and J by 7 bases, leaving 17 bases between them. The CDR3 sequence is CSGLEGNGEQYF. As DNA, the CDR3 is TGCAGCGGGCTGGAGGGAAATGGAGAGCAGTACTTC.

The sample holds a few counts of this clone. This chain uses TRBV6-1 with TRBJ1-5, with 8 bases lining up with TRBD1. Trimming cost V 2 bases and J 7 bases; bases outside gene matches: 10. The germline V gene encodes CDR1 MNHNS and CDR2 SASEGT. The CDR3 length is 16 residues. CDR3 loop: CASSERRGQGGQPQHF. DNA of the CDR3: TGTGCCAGCAGTGAAAGAAGAGGACAGGGAGGGCAGCCCCAGCATTTT.

The chain is built from TRBV19 and TRBJ2-2; TRBD2 is a possible D gene (5 bases). Germline CDR1 reads LNHDA; CDR2 reads SQIVND (reference sequence). This CDR3 comprises 18 residues. Trimming removed 4 bases from V and 0 bases from J, with 18 bases in between. The CDR3 loop reads CASSRGMRATPNTGELFF. The CDR3 coding sequence is TGTGCCAGTAGTAGGGGTATGAGGGCCACCCCGAACACCGGGGAGCTGTTTTTT.

This chain connects TRBV29-1 to TRBJ2-5; 9 bases line up with TRBD1. This CDR3 has 14 amino acids. Trimming removed 6 bases from V and 9 bases from J; junction bases left unmatched: 14. Germline V gives CDR1 SQVTM, CDR2 ANQGSEA. In nucleotides, the CDR3 is TGCAGCGTGAGGGACAGGGAACAAGAGATGGCCCAGTACTTC. This codes for CSVRDREQEMAQYF.

In this sample, this clone turned up a few times. The chain combines TRBV6-5 with TRBJ2-7, with D possibly TRBD1 on 6 matching bases. CDR1 is MNHEY and CDR2 is SVGAGI in the germline V gene. The CDR3 sequence is 11 residues long. V gave up 10 bases and J gave up 10 bases, with 17 bases separating them. The CDR3 DNA sequence: TGTGCCACTGGTCGGGTGGGGACACAGTACTTC. It is translated as CATGRVGTQYF.

V is TRBV28 and J is TRBJ1-2; a weak D match, TRBD1 (5 bases). Between the trimmed V and J ends, which lost 3 bases and 4 bases, there was a span of 18 bases. This CDR3 is 16 amino acids long. Germline assignment: CDR1 MDHEN and CDR2 SYDVKM. As DNA, the CDR3 is TGTGCCAGCAGTTTGGGCGGGACCGGACTAATCTATGGCTACACCTTC. Encoded protein: CASSLGGTGLIYGYTF.

This chain's CDR3 is CASSQDQASHGGNEQFF. In DNA, the CDR3 is TGCGCCAGCAGCCAAGATCAGGCCAGCCACGGGGGAAATGAGCAGTTCTTC. The gene calls are TRBV4-3 and TRBJ2-1; tentatively, D is TRBD2 (6 bases). This CDR3 contains 17 residues. Germline lookup yields CDR1 LGHNA and CDR2 YSLEER. Trimming left V 0 bases short and J 7 bases short, with 19 bases between.

The chain joins TRBV12-5 to TRBJ2-5; weak D call: TRBD2 (5 bases). Germline V CDR1 and CDR2: LGHNT, FRNRAP. V was trimmed by 7 bases and J by 10 bases, leaving 19 bases between them. The CDR3 sequence is 13 residues long. CDR3 sequence reads: CASAAPAAGDQYF. The CDR3 coding sequence is TGTGCTAGTGCCGCCCCAGCCGCCGGGGACCAGTACTTC.

The chain has TRBV5-5 and TRBJ2-7, with 8 bases identical to TRBD1. The CDR3 is made up of 14 amino acids. The V gene's germline CDR1 is SGHKS and CDR2 YYEKEE (reference sequence). J was trimmed by 4 bases and V by 4 bases; bases with no gene match: 7. This CDR3 reads CASSLDRGGYEQYF. CDR3 DNA sequence: TGTGCCAGCAGCCTCGACAGGGGTGGATACGAGCAGTACTTC.

The chain combines TRBV6-6 with TRBJ1-2, with D possibly being TRBD1 (6 bases). The germline V gene has CDR1 MNHNY and CDR2 SVGAGI (reference sequence). The CDR3 runs to 13 residues. V was trimmed by 5 bases and J by 8 bases, leaving 15 bases between them. The CDR3 spells CASSNPQGGGYTF. CDR3 in DNA: TGTGCCAGCAGTAACCCACAGGGAGGGGGCTACACCTTC.

The chain couples TRBV6-5 to TRBJ2-1; D may be TRBD2 (6 bases). The V end lost 5 bases, the J end lost 3 bases, and 8 bases lay between the germline ends. CDR3 size: 13 residues. CDR1 MNHEY and CDR2 SVGAGI come from the germline V gene. The CDR3 DNA is TGTGCCAGCAGTACGGACTACTACAATGAGCAGTTCTTC. Its protein is CASSTDYYNEQFF.

This chain connects TRBV28 to TRBJ1-3; 7 positions match TRBD1. V shed 6 bases and J 8 bases; nucleotides not matched to a gene: 7. Germline V gene lookup returns CDR1 MDHEN and CDR2 SYDVKM. The CDR3 has 13 residues. Written as DNA, the CDR3 is TGTGCCAGCAGACCAGGGGGAGTATACACCATATATTTT. This gives the protein CASRPGGVYTIYF. Using reference TRBV28 and TRBJ1-3 for the parts outside the CDR3, the full variable domain is DVKVTQSSRYLVKRTGEKVFLECVQDMDHENMFWYRQDPGLGLRLIYFSYDVKMKEKGDIPEGYSVSREKKERFSLILESASTNQTSMYLCASRPGGVYTIYFGEGSWLTVV.